Presented here are 7 T cell receptor beta chains from one specimen sequenced in a study of T cell clonality in common variable immunodeficiency. TCRdb's table, derived via immunoSEQ multiplex PCR, lists solely in-frame clones and lacks some. The sample has around 39,000 clones, none seen only once. Sequences were obtained from peripheral blood mononuclear cells. The receptors here all came from a person between 18 and 75 years old in good health.

The table lists this clone with many counts. The sequence runs out 3 residues before the end of the CDR3; the remainder is reconstructed from the germline J gene. This chain connects TRBV20-1 to TRBJ2-7; weak D call: TRBD2 (7 bases). The CDR3 length is 15 residues. V lost 2 bases, J lost 2 bases, and 16 bases lay in between. Looked up from germline, CDR1 is DFQATT and CDR2 is SNEGSKA (reference sequence). The CDR3 loop is CSARFGGRYPYEQYF. CDR3 DNA (partial): TGCAGTGCTAGATTCGGGGGGCGGTATCCCTACGAG.

This clone turned up a few times. The read halts 3 residues ahead of the CDR3 end, with the missing end drawn from the germline J gene. The chain uses TRBV19 and TRBJ2-2, with unresolved D. This CDR3 has 12 residues. The germline V gene encodes CDR1 LNHDA and CDR2 SQIVND (reference sequence). Trimming pared 3 bases from V and 6 bases from J, leaving 5 bases between. The DNA read from the CDR3 is TGTGCCAGTAGTATTCCCGCCGGGGAG. Its translation: CASSIPAGE. The entire CDR3 sequence reads CASSIPAGELFF. Full variable domain (outside the CDR3, taken from reference TRBV19 and TRBJ2-2): DGGITQSPKYLFRKEGQNVTLSCEQNLNHDAMYWYRQDPGQGLRLIYYSQIVNDFQKGDIAEGYSVSREKKESFPLTVTSAQKNPTAFYLCASSIPAGELFFGEGSRLTVL.

At least ten counts were recorded for this clone. Read sequence stops 3 residues before the CDR3 end, and the germline J gene provides the missing end. V and J are TRBV5-1 and TRBJ1-2, with D possibly TRBD1 on 5 matching bases. Germline values: CDR1 SGHRS, CDR2 YFSETQ. The CDR3 contains 15 residues. The part of the CDR3 DNA that was read is TGCGCCAGCTCTGGGGGGGGAGGAACGCAAGAGACC. Encoded protein: CASSGGGGTQET. The entire CDR3 is CASSGGGGTQETYTF.

This clone was seen many times. The read terminates 3 residues before the CDR3 end, so the remaining end is supplied by the germline J gene. The V gene is TRBV2, the J gene TRBJ2-3; D ambiguous. Germline loops: CDR1 SNHLY, CDR2 FYNNEI. V was pared by 11 bases and J by 4 bases, with 16 bases between. The CDR3 runs 13 residues. This chain's CDR3 is CAHPRSPADTQYF. The CDR3 DNA, read in part, is TGTGCCCACCCCCGGTCCCCCGCAGATACG.

This clone has ten or more counts. Read coverage stops 3 residues before the CDR3 terminus; the germline J gene supplies the remainder. The chain recombines TRBV6-2 or TRBV6-3 with TRBJ2-3; tentative D call: TRBD2 (6 bases). The V gene's germline CDR1 is MNHEY and CDR2 SVGEGT. Trimming cost V 8 bases and J 1 base, with 13 bases left between them. The CDR3 totals 14 residues. The sequenced CDR3 bases are TGTGCCAGCGGTCCTCGCGGGGGCACAGATACG. This translates into CASGPRGGTDT. The complete CDR3 protein is CASGPRGGTDTQYF.

To note about this clone: The CDR3 end falls 3 residues outside the read, so it is completed with the germline J gene. The rearrangement links TRBV19 to TRBJ1-5; TRBD1 is a possible D gene (6 bases). The CDR3 spans 14 residues. V was pared by 8 bases and J by 0 bases, with 11 bases between. Germline V gene sequence: CDR1 LNHDA, CDR2 SQIVND (reference sequence). CDR3 amino acids: CASRQVNSNQPQHF. Incomplete CDR3 DNA: TGTGCCAGTCGACAGGTAAATAGCAATCAGCCC.

This clone was found many times. The DNA ends 3 residues before the CDR3 does, and the rest of the CDR3 is filled in from the germline J gene. This sequence joins TRBV20-1 and TRBJ1-2, with D tentatively TRBD1 (6 bases). V was pared by 2 bases and J by 5 bases, with 9 bases between. The germline V gene has CDR1 DFQATT and CDR2 SNEGSKA (reference sequence). This CDR3 is 12 amino acids long. The part of the CDR3 DNA that was read is TGCAGTGCTAGAAACAGGGAATATGGC. As protein: CSARNREYG. In full, the CDR3 reads CSARNREYGYTF.